These T cell receptor beta chains were read from a single sample in a study of blood T cell repertoires in COVID-19. Generated by immunoSEQ multiplex PCR, the TCRdb table keeps only in-frame clones and is missing some. The sample records around 17,000 clones, around nine tenths being singletons. The sample taken for sequencing was peripheral blood. The receptors originated from a man in his sixties with active COVID-19. The CDR3 runs from the conserved cysteine through the conserved F or W. Each record gives: J gene, V gene, CDR3 protein.

j_call: TRBJ1-4; v_call: TRBV5-1; cdr3_aa: CASSFGQLNEKLFF
j_call: TRBJ1-2; v_call: TRBV7-9; cdr3_aa: CASSYGWGQYIANYGYTF
j_call: TRBJ2-1; v_call: TRBV5-1; cdr3_aa: CASSLGQGIYNEQFF
j_call: TRBJ2-5; v_call: TRBV11-2; cdr3_aa: CASSQSPGTSGPWPQYF
j_call: TRBJ1-2; v_call: TRBV18; cdr3_aa: CASSPPQGYGYTF
j_call: TRBJ1-2; v_call: TRBV28; cdr3_aa: CASSFRSGGEGYTF
j_call: TRBJ2-5; v_call: TRBV9; cdr3_aa: CASSPGLAGVQETQYF
j_call: TRBJ1-1; v_call: TRBV3-1/TRBV3-2; cdr3_aa: CASSQVFAEAFF
j_call: TRBJ1-1; v_call: TRBV3-1/TRBV3-2; cdr3_aa: CASSQAVSLIGGSTEAFF
j_call: TRBJ2-2; v_call: TRBV5-4; cdr3_aa: CASSFLGGAGGELFF
j_call: TRBJ1-6; v_call: TRBV15; cdr3_aa: CATSYLRNSPLHF
j_call: TRBJ1-5; v_call: TRBV7-6; cdr3_aa: CASSLEHSQPQHF
j_call: TRBJ1-4; v_call: TRBV7-6; cdr3_aa: CASSLVPGATNEKLFF
j_call: TRBJ1-2; v_call: TRBV9; cdr3_aa: CASSPNRDGYTF
j_call: TRBJ2-1; v_call: TRBV4-1; cdr3_aa: CASRPGLAGGLEQFF
j_call: TRBJ1-4; v_call: TRBV27; cdr3_aa: CASSPSATNEKLFF
j_call: TRBJ2-3; v_call: TRBV2; cdr3_aa: CASSWTTDTQYF
j_call: TRBJ2-3; v_call: TRBV9; cdr3_aa: CASSVPRTGSADTQYF
j_call: TRBJ2-6; v_call: TRBV14; cdr3_aa: CASSRDSGANVLTF
j_call: TRBJ2-2; v_call: TRBV6-4; cdr3_aa: CASSDSGGSGGELFF